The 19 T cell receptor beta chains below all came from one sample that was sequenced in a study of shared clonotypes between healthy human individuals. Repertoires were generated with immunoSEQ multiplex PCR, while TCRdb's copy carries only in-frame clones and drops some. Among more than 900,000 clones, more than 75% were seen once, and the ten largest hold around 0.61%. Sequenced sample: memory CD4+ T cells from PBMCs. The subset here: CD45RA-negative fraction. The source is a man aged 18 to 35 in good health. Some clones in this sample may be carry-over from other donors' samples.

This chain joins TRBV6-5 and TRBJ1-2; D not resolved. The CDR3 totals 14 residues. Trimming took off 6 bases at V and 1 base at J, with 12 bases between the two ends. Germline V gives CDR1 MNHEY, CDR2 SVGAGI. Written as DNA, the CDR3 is TGTGCCAGCAGCCAAGGGCGGAATAACTATGGCTACACCTTC. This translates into CASSQGRNNYGYTF.

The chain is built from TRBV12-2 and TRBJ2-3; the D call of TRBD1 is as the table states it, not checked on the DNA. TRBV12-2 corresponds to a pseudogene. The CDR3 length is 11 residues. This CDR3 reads CASRPKQGLDF. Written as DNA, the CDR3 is TGTGCAAGTCGCCCGAAACAGGGGCTGGATTTT.

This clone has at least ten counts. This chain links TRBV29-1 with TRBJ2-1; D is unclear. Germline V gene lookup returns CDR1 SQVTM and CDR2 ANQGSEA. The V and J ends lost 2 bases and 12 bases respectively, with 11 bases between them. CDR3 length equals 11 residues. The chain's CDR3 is CSVELGLGQFF. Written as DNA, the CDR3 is TGCAGCGTTGAACTGGGGTTGGGGCAGTTCTTC.

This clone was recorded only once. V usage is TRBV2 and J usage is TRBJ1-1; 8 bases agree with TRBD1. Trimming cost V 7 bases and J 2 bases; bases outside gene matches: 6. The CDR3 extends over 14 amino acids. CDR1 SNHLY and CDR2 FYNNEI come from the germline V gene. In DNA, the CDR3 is TGTGCCAGCACCTTCCAGGGGGCCAACACTGAAGCTTTCTTT. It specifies CASTFQGANTEAFF.

CDR3 in amino acids: CASNPQGAGYGYTF. DNA of the CDR3: TGTGCCAGCAATCCCCAGGGGGCGGGGTATGGCTACACCTTC. The rearrangement links TRBV28 to TRBJ1-2; 8 bases match TRBD1. CDR1 and CDR2 (germline): MDHEN, SYDVKM. The CDR3 totals 14 residues. V trimming: 7 bases; J trimming: 5 bases; junction bases outside the gene matches: 9.

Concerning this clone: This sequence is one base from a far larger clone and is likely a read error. CDR3 coding DNA: TGTACCAGCAGTTTATTCGGGACAGGGGGCGCTGAGCAGTACTTC. The encoded protein is CTSSLFGTGGAEQYF. This chain links TRBV27 with TRBJ2-7; 12 bases agree with TRBD1. Germline lookup yields CDR1 MNHEY and CDR2 SMNVEV (reference sequence). The CDR3 consists of 15 residues.

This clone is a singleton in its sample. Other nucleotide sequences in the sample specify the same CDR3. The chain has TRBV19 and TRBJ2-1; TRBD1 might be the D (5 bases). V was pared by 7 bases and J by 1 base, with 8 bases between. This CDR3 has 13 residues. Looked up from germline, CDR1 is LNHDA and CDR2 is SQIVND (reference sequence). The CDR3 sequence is CASKDNSYNEQFF. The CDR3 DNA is TGTGCCAGTAAGGACAATTCCTACAATGAGCAGTTCTTC.

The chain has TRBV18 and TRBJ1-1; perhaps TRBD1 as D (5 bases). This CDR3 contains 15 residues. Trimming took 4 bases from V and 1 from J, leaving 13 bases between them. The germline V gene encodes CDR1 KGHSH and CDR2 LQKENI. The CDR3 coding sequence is TGTGCCAGCTCACGTACAGGCCCCGGGAACACTGAAGCTTTCTTT. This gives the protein CASSRTGPGNTEAFF.

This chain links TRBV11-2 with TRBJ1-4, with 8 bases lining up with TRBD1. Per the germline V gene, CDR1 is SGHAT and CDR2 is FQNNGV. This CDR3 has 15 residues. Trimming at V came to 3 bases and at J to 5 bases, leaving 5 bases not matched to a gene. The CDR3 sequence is CASSFQGQDNEKLFF. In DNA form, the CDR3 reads TGTGCCAGCAGCTTTCAGGGACAGGACAATGAAAAACTGTTTTTT.

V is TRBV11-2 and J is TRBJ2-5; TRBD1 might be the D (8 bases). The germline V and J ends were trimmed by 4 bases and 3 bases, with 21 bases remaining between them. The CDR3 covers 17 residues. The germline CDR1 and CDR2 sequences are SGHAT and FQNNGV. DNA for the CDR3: TGTGCCAGCAGCTCGACTATACGGACAGGGAGGGAAGAGACCCAGTACTTC. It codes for CASSSTIRTGREETQYF. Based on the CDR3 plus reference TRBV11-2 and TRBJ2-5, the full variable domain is EAGVAQSPRYKIIEKRQSVAFWCNPISGHATLYWYQQILGQGPKLLIQFQNNGVVDDSQLPKDRFSAERLKGVDSTLKIQPAKLEDSAVYLCASSSTIRTGREETQYFGPGTRLLVL.

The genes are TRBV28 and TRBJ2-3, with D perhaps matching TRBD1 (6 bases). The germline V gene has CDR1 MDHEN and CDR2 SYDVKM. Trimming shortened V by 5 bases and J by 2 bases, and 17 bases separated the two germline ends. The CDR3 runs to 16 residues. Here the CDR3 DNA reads TGTGCCAGCAGTCTGGTGGTGACAGGTCTCACAGATACGCAGTATTTT. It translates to CASSLVVTGLTDTQYF.

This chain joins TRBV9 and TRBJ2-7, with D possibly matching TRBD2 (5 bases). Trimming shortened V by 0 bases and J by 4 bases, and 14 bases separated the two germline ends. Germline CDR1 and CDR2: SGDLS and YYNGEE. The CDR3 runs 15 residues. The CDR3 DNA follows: TGTGCCAGCAGCGTAGGCACGGGAATCGGGTACGAGCAGTACTTC. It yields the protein CASSVGTGIGYEQYF.

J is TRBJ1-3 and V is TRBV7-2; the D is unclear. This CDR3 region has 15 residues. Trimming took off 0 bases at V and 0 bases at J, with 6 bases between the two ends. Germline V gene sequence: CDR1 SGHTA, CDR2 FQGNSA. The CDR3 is CASSLAPHSGNTIYF. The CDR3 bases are TGTGCCAGCAGCTTAGCGCCCCACTCTGGAAACACCATATATTTT.

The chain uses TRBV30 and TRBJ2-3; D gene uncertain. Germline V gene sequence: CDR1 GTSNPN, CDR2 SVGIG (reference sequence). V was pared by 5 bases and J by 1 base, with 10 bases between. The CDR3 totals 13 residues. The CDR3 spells CAWVWRGTDTQYF. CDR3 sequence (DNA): TGTGCCTGGGTCTGGCGTGGCACAGATACGCAGTATTTT.

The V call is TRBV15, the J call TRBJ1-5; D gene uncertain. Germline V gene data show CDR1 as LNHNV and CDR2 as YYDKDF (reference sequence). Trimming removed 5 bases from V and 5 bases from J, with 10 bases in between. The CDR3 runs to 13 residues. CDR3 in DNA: TGTGCCACCAGCGAAACGATGGATCAGCCCCAGCATTTT. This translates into CATSETMDQPQHF.

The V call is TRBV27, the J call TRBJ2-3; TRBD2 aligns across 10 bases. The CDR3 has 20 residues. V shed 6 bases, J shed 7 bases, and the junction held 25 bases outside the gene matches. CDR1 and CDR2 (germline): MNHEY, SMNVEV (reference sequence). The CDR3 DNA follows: TGTGCCAGCAGGTCCCGAAGCAGCGGGAGGGCCTTGTCAGTACCAAATACGCAGTATTTT. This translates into CASRSRSSGRALSVPNTQYF.

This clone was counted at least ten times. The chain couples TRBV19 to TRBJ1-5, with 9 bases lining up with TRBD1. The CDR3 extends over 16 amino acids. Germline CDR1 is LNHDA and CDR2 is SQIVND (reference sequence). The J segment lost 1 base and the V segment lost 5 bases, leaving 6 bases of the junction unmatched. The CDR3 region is CASSPQQGASNQPQHF. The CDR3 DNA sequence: TGTGCCAGTAGTCCTCAACAGGGGGCGAGCAATCAGCCCCAGCATTTT.

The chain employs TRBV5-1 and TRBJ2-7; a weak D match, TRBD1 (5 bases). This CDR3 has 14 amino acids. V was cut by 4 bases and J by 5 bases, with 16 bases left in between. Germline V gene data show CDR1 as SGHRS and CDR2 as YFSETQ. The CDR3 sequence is CASSPQGSFHEQYF. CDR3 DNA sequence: TGCGCCAGCAGCCCCCAGGGCAGCTTCCACGAGCAGTACTTC.

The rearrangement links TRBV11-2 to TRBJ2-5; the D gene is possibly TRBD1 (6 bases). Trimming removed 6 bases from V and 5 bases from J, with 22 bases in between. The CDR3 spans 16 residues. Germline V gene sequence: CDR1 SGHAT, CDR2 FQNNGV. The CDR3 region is CASRPNRRGIRETQYF. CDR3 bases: TGTGCCAGCAGACCGAACCGTAGGGGGATTAGGGAGACCCAGTACTTC. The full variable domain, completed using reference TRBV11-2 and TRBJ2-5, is EAGVAQSPRYKIIEKRQSVAFWCNPISGHATLYWYQQILGQGPKLLIQFQNNGVVDDSQLPKDRFSAERLKGVDSTLKIQPAKLEDSAVYLCASRPNRRGIRETQYFGPGTRLLVL.